The 25 T cell receptor beta chains reported below all come from one sample, sequenced in a study of cytomegalovirus exposure and HLA in healthy donors (dated by TCRdb to 2016 to 2017). Libraries came from the immunoSEQ multiplex PCR assay. For the multiplex PCR, a mixture combining 60 forward primers for TCR Vbeta segments and 13 reverse primers for TCR Jbeta segments was used. TCRdb limited this immuneACCESS table to in-frame rearrangements with V and J called. A share of clones is missing; checked studies link under half to unresolved V genes, and the rest is unexplained. The sample table shows more than 95,000 clones, and 80% to 90% are seen once. The biggest ten clones account for 0.9% to 1.2% of the sample. Sequencing was performed on PBMCs. The receptors stem from a woman in her twenties or thirties in good health and CMV-seronegative.

The chain uses TRBV4-1 and TRBJ2-3; D is possibly TRBD1 (5 bases). Germline CDR1 MGHRA, CDR2 YSYEKL. This CDR3 has 14 residues. V lost 5 bases and J 6 bases, leaving 15 bases between the germline ends. CDR3 loop: CASSRTPLEDTQYF. The CDR3 DNA follows: TGCGCCAGCAGCAGGACACCCCTCGAGGATACGCAGTATTTT.

This rearrangement joins TRBV18 to TRBJ1-2; D gene ambiguous. Trimming shortened V by 2 bases and J by 1 base, and 5 bases separated the two germline ends. This CDR3 region has 13 residues. CDR1 and CDR2 from the germline V gene are KGHSH and LQKENI. The CDR3 protein is CASSPSDNYGYTF. The DNA for the CDR3 is TGTGCCAGCTCACCAAGCGATAACTATGGCTACACCTTC.

This chain uses TRBV29-1 with TRBJ2-3; 7 bases are a match to TRBD1. V shed 8 bases and J 3 bases; nucleotides not matched to a gene: 5. This CDR3 spans 12 amino acids. CDR1 is SQVTM, CDR2 ANQGSEA, per germline. The CDR3 here is CSYDRETDTQYF. In nucleotides, the CDR3 is TGCAGCTACGACAGGGAAACAGATACGCAGTATTTT.

The J gene is TRBJ2-7, the V gene TRBV29-1; TRBD2 agrees at 10 bases. Germline lookup yields CDR1 SQVTM and CDR2 ANQGSEA. The V and J ends lost 4 bases and 0 bases, in that order; junction bases with no gene match: 3. The CDR3 extends over 14 amino acids. CDR3 in DNA: TGCAGCGTTGCGGGACTAGCGAGCTCCTACGAGCAGTACTTC. It codes for CSVAGLASSYEQYF.

Regarding this clone: The same CDR3 can be traced to other DNA sequences in this sample. J is TRBJ1-6 and V is TRBV9; D possibly corresponds to TRBD1 (6 bases). The V end lost 0 bases, the J end lost 7 bases, and 8 bases lay between the germline ends. CDR3 size: 14 residues. Germline CDR1 is SGDLS and CDR2 is YYNGEE. CDR3 in amino acids: CASSVGQGNSPLHF. The CDR3 DNA reads TGTGCCAGCAGCGTAGGGCAGGGGAATTCACCCCTCCACTTT.

The CDR3 DNA is TGCGCCAGCAGCCAAGCGGGGGGACAGGGTAGAGGCTACACCTTC. Encoded protein: CASSQAGGQGRGYTF. This chain uses TRBV4-1 with TRBJ1-2; 9 bases line up with TRBD1. CDR1 and CDR2 from the germline V gene are MGHRA and YSYEKL. The CDR3 is made up of 15 amino acids. Trimming took 1 base from V and 8 from J; bases not matched to a gene: 8.

The V call is TRBV30, the J call TRBJ2-7, with D unresolved. The CDR3 length is 13 residues. V lost 0 bases and J lost 2, with 8 bases in between. CDR1 GTSNPN and CDR2 SVGIG come from the germline V gene (reference sequence). The CDR3 spells CAWSVTVPYEQYF. CDR3 sequence (DNA): TGTGCCTGGAGTGTAACAGTACCCTACGAGCAGTACTTC.

This chain links TRBV7-2 with TRBJ2-7; D ambiguous. Germline CDR1 and CDR2: SGHTA and FQGNSA. The V gene lost 4 bases and the J gene lost 4 bases, with 11 bases spanning the gap. This CDR3 comprises 13 residues. The CDR3 loop is CASSSPMIYEQYF. The CDR3, as DNA: TGTGCCAGCAGCTCCCCTATGATATACGAGCAGTACTTC.

The chain joins TRBV19 to TRBJ1-2, with D perhaps TRBD1 (5 bases). Germline lookup yields CDR1 LNHDA and CDR2 SQIVND (reference sequence). The CDR3 extends over 14 amino acids. The ends were cut back, 7 bases at V and 1 base at J, with 13 bases in the middle. CDR3 region: CASTQGAGNYGYTF. The CDR3 DNA is TGTGCCAGTACCCAGGGTGCCGGTAACTATGGCTACACCTTC.

V and J are TRBV19 and TRBJ1-3; D not certain. The J call is doubtful: the DNA matches TRBJ2-2 better. The CDR3 has 17 residues. The V gene's germline CDR1 is LNHDA and CDR2 SQIVND (reference sequence). As DNA, the CDR3 is TGTGCCAGTAGTACCTCGTGGTTCCGTACGAACACCGGGGAGCTGTTTTTT. Its translation is CASSTSWFRTNTGELFF.

The rearrangement uses TRBV10-3 and TRBJ2-1; no clear D. V gave up 2 bases and J gave up 6 bases, with 14 bases separating them. Per the germline V gene, CDR1 is ENHRY and CDR2 is SYGVKD. The CDR3 consists of 15 residues. In DNA, the CDR3 is TGTGCCATCAGTGAGCCGAGTTTGAAGCCCAATGAGCAGTTCTTC. It yields the protein CAISEPSLKPNEQFF.

The chain joins TRBV19 to TRBJ1-6, with TRBD1 matching 9 bases. CDR1 and CDR2 (germline): LNHDA, SQIVND (reference sequence). This CDR3 is built from 15 residues. Trimming at V came to 5 bases and at J to 10 bases, leaving 9 bases not matched to a gene. CDR3 coding DNA: TGTGCCAGTAGTCTTAGGACAGGGGTTCGGTCACCCCTCCACTTT. Protein product: CASSLRTGVRSPLHF. The full variable domain, in which reference TRBV19 and TRBJ1-6 provide the parts outside the CDR3, is DGGITQSPKYLFRKEGQNVTLSCEQNLNHDAMYWYRQDPGQGLRLIYYSQIVNDFQKGDIAEGYSVSREKKESFPLTVTSAQKNPTAFYLCASSLRTGVRSPLHFGNGTRLTVT.

V and J are TRBV27 and TRBJ2-1; D perhaps matches TRBD2 (5 bases). Trimming removed 1 base at V and 12 bases at J, with 16 bases between. This CDR3 contains 14 residues. Germline loops: CDR1 MNHEY, CDR2 SMNVEV (reference sequence). The CDR3 DNA sequence: TGTGCCAGCAGTTTATATAACTGGGCCGGAGGGCAGTTCTTC. Translation: CASSLYNWAGGQFF.

The chain is built from TRBV4-3 and TRBJ2-7; TRBD2 is a possible D gene (6 bases). Trimming removed 8 bases from V and 2 bases from J, with 19 bases in between. Per the germline V gene, CDR1 is LGHNA and CDR2 is YSLEER. The CDR3 has 15 amino acids. The CDR3 is CASRLDRRGAYEQYF. In nucleotides, the CDR3 is TGCGCCAGCCGCCTGGATAGGAGGGGCGCCTACGAGCAGTACTTC.

This clone occurred a few times. The chain couples TRBV6-5 to TRBJ1-2; no clear D. Trimming pared 0 bases from V and 1 base from J, leaving 9 bases between. This CDR3 is 15 amino acids long. Per germline, CDR1 MNHEY and CDR2 SVGAGI. CDR3 region: CASSYSAASNYGYTF. DNA of the CDR3: TGTGCCAGCAGTTACTCGGCCGCAAGTAACTATGGCTACACCTTC.

CDR3 region: CASSQDWGDNYGYTF. The DNA of the CDR3 is TGCGCCAGCAGCCAAGATTGGGGGGACAACTATGGCTACACCTTC. The chain joins TRBV4-1 to TRBJ1-2, with D perhaps matching TRBD1 (5 bases). Looked up from germline, CDR1 is MGHRA and CDR2 is YSYEKL. Trimming removed 0 bases at V and 2 bases at J, with 10 bases between. This CDR3 spans 15 amino acids.

This chain joins TRBV20-1 and TRBJ2-1, with TRBD2 identical over 8 bases. The CDR3 has 11 residues. CDR1 is DFQATT and CDR2 is SNEGSKA in the germline V gene (reference sequence). Trimming took 4 bases from V and 7 from J; bases not matched to a gene: 0. The DNA for the CDR3 is TGCAGTGCTACGGGAGGGAATGAGCAGTTCTTC. Its translation: CSATGGNEQFF.

The rearrangement uses TRBV27 and TRBJ1-5; weak D call: TRBD1 (5 bases). V lost 10 bases to trimming and J lost 2 bases, with 12 bases between them. This CDR3 is built from 13 residues. Per the germline V gene, CDR1 is MNHEY and CDR2 is SMNVEV (reference sequence). The CDR3 bases are TGTGCCACCGGGGGAATGGGCAATCAGCCCCAGCATTTT. Protein product: CATGGMGNQPQHF.

The genes are TRBV19 and TRBJ1-5; D may be TRBD1 (6 bases). Trimming cost V 5 bases and J 0 bases, with 14 bases left between them. The V gene's germline CDR1 is LNHDA and CDR2 SQIVND (reference sequence). There are 16 residues in the CDR3. CDR3 nucleotide sequence: TGTGCCAGTAGTCCCAACCGACAGGATAGCAATCAGCCCCAGCATTTT. This encodes CASSPNRQDSNQPQHF.

V and J are TRBV11-3 and TRBJ2-5; maybe TRBD2 (5 bases). The V gene's germline CDR1 is SGHNT and CDR2 YENEEA. The CDR3 extends over 14 amino acids. V was pared by 7 bases and J by 1 base, with 13 bases between. CDR3 bases: TGTGCCAGCACCCCACGCCGGGGCCAAGAGACCCAGTACTTC. Encoded protein: CASTPRRGQETQYF.

This rearrangement joins TRBV6-5 to TRBJ2-5, with TRBD2 matching over 8 bases. The length of the CDR3 is 14 residues. V lost 6 bases to trimming and J lost 5 bases; unmatched junction nucleotides: 8. Germline V CDR1 and CDR2: MNHEY, SVGAGI. The CDR3 is CASSKSGRGETQYF. Written as DNA, the CDR3 is TGTGCCAGCAGCAAAAGCGGGAGAGGGGAGACCCAGTACTTC.

This rearrangement joins TRBV6-6 to TRBJ1-3; no firm D call. Germline V gene lookup returns CDR1 MNHNY and CDR2 SVGAGI (reference sequence). CDR3 length equals 13 residues. V dropped 2 bases and J dropped 3 bases, with 5 bases sitting between them. CDR3 region: CASSYNSGNTIYF. Written as DNA, the CDR3 is TGTGCCAGCAGTTACAACAGTGGAAACACCATATATTTT.

This clone has only a few counts. Other nucleotide sequences in the sample specify the same CDR3. In DNA form, the CDR3 reads TGTGCCAGCAGTGAATTAGCGGGGGGGCCAGATACGCAGTATTTT. It is translated as CASSELAGGPDTQYF. The chain couples TRBV6-1 to TRBJ2-3, with 11 bases identical to TRBD2. The CDR3 extends over 15 amino acids. The germline gives CDR1 MNHNS, CDR2 SASEGT. The junction had 2 bases not matched to a gene; V was cut back by 2 bases and J by 4 bases.

The chain combines TRBV6-1 with TRBJ1-2; 9 positions agree with TRBD1. This CDR3 region has 15 residues. From germline, CDR1 is MNHNS and CDR2 SASEGT. The J segment lost 4 bases and the V segment lost 1 base, leaving 4 bases of the junction unmatched. The CDR3, as DNA: TGTGCCAGCAGTGAAGTACAGGGGGCCGGCTATGGCTACACCTTC. Translating gives CASSEVQGAGYGYTF.

V gene TRBV4-3 combines with J gene TRBJ2-3; no definite D call. Trimming stripped 0 bases from V and 0 bases from J, with 16 bases between. This CDR3 spans 18 amino acids. Germline V gives CDR1 LGHNA, CDR2 YSLEER. Here the CDR3 reads CASSQEAGASSSTDTQYF. DNA of the CDR3: TGCGCCAGCAGCCAAGAGGCTGGAGCTTCCTCTAGCACAGATACGCAGTATTTT.